Listed below are T cell receptor beta chains from one sample, sequenced in a study of T cells after posttransplantation cyclophosphamide. Profiling relied on immunoSEQ multiplex PCR, and the TCRdb table lists in-frame clones only, not all of them. The sample has over 20,000 clones, none seen only once. The sequencing sample was made of PBMCs. The source is a man aged 45 to 65 in good health, CMV-negative, and a related stem cell transplant donor. Each CDR3 is given with its conserved first and last residue. The order of the fields is D gene, J gene, clone size, V gene, CDR3 length, CDR3 DNA, CDR3 protein. D genes are given only for firm matches. Some rows mark clone size as missing; the rest say once, few, many or name a class of expanded clone.

TRBD1 | TRBJ2-2 | many | TRBV6-1 | 15 | TGTGCCAGCAGTATTTCCGGGACAGGGGCCGGGGAGCTGTTTTTT | CASSISGTGAGELFF
NA | TRBJ2-4 | many | TRBV2 | 13 | TGTGCCAGCAGTGAAGATTTGATGGGCGGGGTATACTTC | CASSEDLMGGVYF
NA | TRBJ2-5 | many | TRBV11-2 | 14 | TGTGCCAGCAGCCAGGGGAGGGGTACAGAGACCCAGTACTTC | CASSQGRGTETQYF
TRBD2 | TRBJ2-3 | many | TRBV9 | 17 | TGTGCCAGCAGCGTCCTGGGACTAGTTTATGGTACAGATACGCAGTATTTT | CASSVLGLVYGTDTQYF
TRBD1 | TRBJ2-7 | many | TRBV6-5 | 15 | TGTGCCAGCAGTCCGGGACAGGGGGCTAAGTACGAGCAGTACTTC | CASSPGQGAKYEQYF
NA | TRBJ2-7 | NA | TRBV6-1 | 13 | TGTGCCAGCAGTTCGCAGCGCTCCTACGAGCAGTACTTC | CASSSQRSYEQYF
TRBD2 | TRBJ2-1 | many | TRBV9 | 16 | TGTGCCAGCAGCGTAGCTGGGACTAGCGAGTACAATGAGCAGTTCTTC | CASSVAGTSEYNEQFF
TRBD2 | TRBJ2-7 | many | TRBV9 | 16 | TGTGCCAGCAGCGTAGATCCTAGCGGGGGGGCGGGCGAGCAGTACTTC | CASSVDPSGGAGEQYF
TRBD2 | TRBJ2-3 | many | TRBV10-3 | 14 | TGTGCCATCAGAATGACTAGCGGCACAGATACGCAGTATTTT | CAIRMTSGTDTQYF
TRBD2 | TRBJ2-7 | many | TRBV19 | 15 | TGTGCCAGTAGTATCGGGACTAGCGGGCTCTACGAGCAGTACTTC | CASSIGTSGLYEQYF
NA | TRBJ2-2 | many | TRBV5-6 | 15 | TGTGCCAGCAGCTTGTACACCTTGAACACCGGGGAGCTGTTTTTT | CASSLYTLNTGELFF
TRBD2 | TRBJ2-1 | many | TRBV28 | 14 | TGTGCCAGCGGGAGGGAGAGTTCCTACAATGAGCAGTTCTTC | CASGRESSYNEQFF
TRBD1 | TRBJ2-7 | many | TRBV19 | 15 | TGTGCCAGTAAACCTACAGGGGGCGGAATGTACGAGCAGTACTTC | CASKPTGGGMYEQYF
TRBD1 | TRBJ2-1 | many | TRBV7-9 | 15 | TGTGCCAGCAGCCGGGAAGGACAGGGGGTGGGTGAGCAGTTCTTC | CASSREGQGVGEQFF
NA | TRBJ2-5 | many | TRBV11-3 | 12 | TGTGCCAGCAGCTCTGGTAGTGAGACCCAGTACTTC | CASSSGSETQYF
NA | TRBJ1-2 | many | TRBV12-5 | 14 | TGTGCTAGTGCTCGCCCTCAGGGGTTCTATGGCTACACCTTC | CASARPQGFYGYTF
TRBD2 | TRBJ2-3 | many | TRBV4-2 | 16 | TGTGCCAGCAGCCTCGGGACTAGCCTTAGCACAGATACGCAGTATTTT | CASSLGTSLSTDTQYF
NA | TRBJ1-1 | many | TRBV4-2 | 17 | TGTGCCAGCAGCCAAGATCCGTACGGAGGATCGAACACTGAAGCTTTCTTT | CASSQDPYGGSNTEAFF
NA | TRBJ1-5 | many | TRBV30 | 14 | TGTGCCTGTTCAGGTCTCGGGGGAAATCAGCCCCAGCATTTT | CACSGLGGNQPQHF
NA | TRBJ1-3 | many | TRBV2 | 14 | TGTGCCAGCAAGCCGAGCAACTCTGGAAACACCATATATTTT | CASKPSNSGNTIYF
TRBD1 | TRBJ1-3 | many | TRBV10-3 | 16 | TGTGCCATCAGTGAAGGGAACAGGGGGCTTGGAAACACCATATATTTT | CAISEGNRGLGNTIYF
TRBD2 | TRBJ2-5 | many | TRBV7-9 | 14 | TGTGCCAGCAGCTTAGAAGGACTAGCGCAGACCCAGTACTTC | CASSLEGLAQTQYF
NA | TRBJ2-7 | many | TRBV11-2 | 15 | TGTGCCAGCAGCCTAGTTGGACAGAGTACCTACGAGCAGTACTTC | CASSLVGQSTYEQYF
NA | TRBJ2-3 | many | TRBV7-3 | 21 | TGTGCCAGCAGTCAAAGGGGGGGACGGAAATTTCTGGGGTCCAGCACAGATACGCAGTATTTT | CASSQRGGRKFLGSSTDTQYF
NA | TRBJ2-1 | many | TRBV7-2 | 13 | TGTGCCAGCAGCTTGGGACTGCACAATGAGCAGTTCTTC | CASSLGLHNEQFF
NA | TRBJ2-2 | many | TRBV5-1 | 16 | TGCGCCAGCAGCCCCGCTAGCCCCCAGAACACCGGGGAGCTGTTTTTT | CASSPASPQNTGELFF
NA | TRBJ2-5 | few | TRBV28 | 12 | TGTGCCAGCAGATCCGGAGCGGGCCTCGAGTACTTC | CASRSGAGLEYF
TRBD2 | TRBJ2-2 | many | TRBV6-4 | 15 | TGTGCCAGCAAAGCGGGGGCCCTTCTGGACGGGGAGCTGTTTTTT | CASKAGALLDGELFF
NA | TRBJ2-7 | many | TRBV5-1 | 15 | TGCGCCAGCAGCTTGGTAGGGGGGGCGGGCTACGAGCAGTACTTC | CASSLVGGAGYEQYF
TRBD2 | TRBJ2-2 | many | TRBV7-3 | 14 | TGTGCCGGCAGCCCTAGCACGGGGGGCGGGGAGCTGTTTTTT | CAGSPSTGGGELFF
TRBD1 | TRBJ1-2 | many | TRBV30 | 14 | TGTGCCTGGAGACGGACAGGGGAAAACTATGGCTACACCTTC | CAWRRTGENYGYTF
NA | TRBJ2-7 | many | TRBV27 | 14 | TGTGCCAGCAGTCACAGGGGAGGCCCCTACGAGCAGTACTTC | CASSHRGGPYEQYF
NA | TRBJ2-1 | NA | TRBV21-1 | 14 | TGTGCCAGCAGCAAGCAGCGGGAGTACAATGAGCAGTTCTTC | CASSKQREYNEQFF
TRBD1 | TRBJ1-3 | many | TRBV5-3 | 16 | TGTGCCAGAAGCCGAGGACAGGAGGATGATGGAAACACCATATATTTT | CARSRGQEDDGNTIYF
NA | TRBJ2-7 | many | TRBV30 | 16 | TGTGCCTGGAGTGTACCTGACAGGCCGCTCTCCTACGAGCAGTACTTC | CAWSVPDRPLSYEQYF
NA | TRBJ2-7 | NA | TRBV5-6 | 14 | TGTGCCAGCAGCGACGGGCCCGGGGGAGGCGAGCAGTACTTC | CASSDGPGGGEQYF
NA | TRBJ1-1 | many | TRBV10-1 | 13 | TGCGCCAGCAGTGAACAGGGCCGGCTTGGAGCTTTCTTT | CASSEQGRLGAFF
NA | TRBJ1-1 | many | TRBV25-1 | 13 | TGTGCCAGCAGTGAATTTATGAACACTGAAGCTTTCTTT | CASSEFMNTEAFF
TRBD2 | TRBJ2-1 | many | TRBV7-6 | 15 | TGTGCCAGCAGCTGGGAGCGGGGGAGGCGGGGAGAGCAGTTCTTC | CASSWERGRRGEQFF
NA | TRBJ2-5 | many | TRBV5-4 | 15 | TGTGCCAGCAGCTTACGACAGGCCGGCCAAGAGACCCAGTACTTC | CASSLRQAGQETQYF